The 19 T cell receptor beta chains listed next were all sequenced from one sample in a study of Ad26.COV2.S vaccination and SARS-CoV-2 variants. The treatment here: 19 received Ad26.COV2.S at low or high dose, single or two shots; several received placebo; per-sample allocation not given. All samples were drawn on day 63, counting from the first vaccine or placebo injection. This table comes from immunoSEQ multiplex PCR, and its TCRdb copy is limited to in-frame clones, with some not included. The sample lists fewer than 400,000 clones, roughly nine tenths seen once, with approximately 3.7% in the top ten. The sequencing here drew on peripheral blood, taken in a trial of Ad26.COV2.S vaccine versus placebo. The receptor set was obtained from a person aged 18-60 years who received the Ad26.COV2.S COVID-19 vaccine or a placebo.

CDR3 region: CASSEGGGRNEKLFF. The CDR3 DNA reads as TGTGCCAGCAGTGAAGGGGGGGGACGTAATGAAAAACTGTTTTTT. The chain uses TRBV2 and TRBJ1-4; weak D call: TRBD1 (5 bases). The CDR3 length is 15 residues. Trimming took 1 base from V and 4 from J, leaving 10 bases between them. Germline V CDR1 and CDR2: SNHLY, FYNNEI.

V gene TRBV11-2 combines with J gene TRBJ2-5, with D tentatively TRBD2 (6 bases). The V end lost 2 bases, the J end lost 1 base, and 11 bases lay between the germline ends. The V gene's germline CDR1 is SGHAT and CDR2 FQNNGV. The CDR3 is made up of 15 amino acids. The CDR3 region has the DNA TGTGCCAGCAGCTTACGGGGTAGCGGCCAAGAGACCCAGTACTTC. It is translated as CASSLRGSGQETQYF.

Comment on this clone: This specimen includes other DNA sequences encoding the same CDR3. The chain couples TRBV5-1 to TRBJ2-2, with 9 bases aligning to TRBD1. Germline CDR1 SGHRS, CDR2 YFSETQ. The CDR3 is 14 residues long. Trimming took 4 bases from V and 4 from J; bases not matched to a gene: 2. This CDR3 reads CASSLGQGTGELFF. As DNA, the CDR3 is TGCGCCAGCAGCCTGGGACAGGGCACCGGGGAGCTGTTTTTT. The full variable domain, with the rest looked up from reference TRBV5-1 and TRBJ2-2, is KAGVTQTPRYLIKTRGQQVTLSCSPISGHRSVSWYQQTPGQGLQFLFEYFSETQRNKGNFPGRFSGRQFSNSRSEMNVSTLELGDSALYLCASSLGQGTGELFFGEGSRLTVL.

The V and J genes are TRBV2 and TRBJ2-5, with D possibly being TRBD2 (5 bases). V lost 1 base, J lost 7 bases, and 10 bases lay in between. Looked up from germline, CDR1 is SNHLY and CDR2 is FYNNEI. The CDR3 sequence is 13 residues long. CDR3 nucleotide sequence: TGTGCCAGCAGTGAAGAGGGCGAGGGGACCCAGTACTTC. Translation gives CASSEEGEGTQYF.

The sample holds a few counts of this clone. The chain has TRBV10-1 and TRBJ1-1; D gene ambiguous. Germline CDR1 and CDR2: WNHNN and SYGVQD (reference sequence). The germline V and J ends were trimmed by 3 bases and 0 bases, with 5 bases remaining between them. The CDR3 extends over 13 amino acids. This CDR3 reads CASSEFMNTEAFF. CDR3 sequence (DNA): TGCGCCAGCAGTGAATTCATGAACACTGAAGCTTTCTTT.

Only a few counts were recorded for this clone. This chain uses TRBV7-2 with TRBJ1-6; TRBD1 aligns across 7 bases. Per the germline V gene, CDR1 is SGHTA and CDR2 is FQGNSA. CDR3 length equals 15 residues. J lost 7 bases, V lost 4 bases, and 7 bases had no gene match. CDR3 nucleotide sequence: TGTGCCAGCAGCTCCGACCCAGGGGGGAATTCACCCCTCCACTTT. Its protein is CASSSDPGGNSPLHF.

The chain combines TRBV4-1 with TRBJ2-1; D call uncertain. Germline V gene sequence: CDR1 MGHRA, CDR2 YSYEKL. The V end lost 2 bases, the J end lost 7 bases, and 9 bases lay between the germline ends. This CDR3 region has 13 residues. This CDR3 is CASSQLPRNEQFF. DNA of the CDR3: TGCGCCAGCAGCCAACTACCGAGGAATGAGCAGTTCTTC.

The CDR3 DNA reads TGTGCCATCACCGTGGTTAGAGGGGGGGGCACCCACGAGCAGTACTTC. This gives the protein CAITVVRGGGTHEQYF. The gene calls are TRBV10-3 and TRBJ2-7; possibly TRBD2 for D (7 bases). This CDR3 contains 16 residues. The ends were cut back, 7 bases at V and 5 bases at J, with 24 bases in the middle. CDR1 and CDR2 (germline): ENHRY, SYGVKD.

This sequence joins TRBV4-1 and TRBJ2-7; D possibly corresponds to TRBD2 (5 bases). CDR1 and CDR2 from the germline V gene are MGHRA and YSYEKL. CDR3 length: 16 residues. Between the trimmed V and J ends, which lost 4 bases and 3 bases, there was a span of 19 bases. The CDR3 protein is CASSPLNLLGDYEQYF. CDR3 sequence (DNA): TGCGCCAGCAGCCCCTTGAATTTGTTGGGAGACTACGAGCAGTACTTC.

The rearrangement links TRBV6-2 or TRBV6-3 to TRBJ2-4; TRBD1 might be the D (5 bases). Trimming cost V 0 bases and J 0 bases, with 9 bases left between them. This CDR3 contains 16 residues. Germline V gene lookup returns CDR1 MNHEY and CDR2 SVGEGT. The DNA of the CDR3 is TGTGCCAGCAGTTACTCTGAGACAGAAGCCAAAAACATTCAGTACTTC. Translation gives CASSYSETEAKNIQYF.

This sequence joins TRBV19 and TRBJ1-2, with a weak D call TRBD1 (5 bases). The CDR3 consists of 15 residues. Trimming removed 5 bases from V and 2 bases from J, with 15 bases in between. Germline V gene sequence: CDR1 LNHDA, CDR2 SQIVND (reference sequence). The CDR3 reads CASSLRDGGNYGYTF. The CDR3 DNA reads TGTGCCAGTAGTCTTAGGGACGGAGGCAACTATGGCTACACCTTC. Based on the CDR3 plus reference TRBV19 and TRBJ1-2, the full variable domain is DGGITQSPKYLFRKEGQNVTLSCEQNLNHDAMYWYRQDPGQGLRLIYYSQIVNDFQKGDIAEGYSVSREKKESFPLTVTSAQKNPTAFYLCASSLRDGGNYGYTFGSGTRLTVV.

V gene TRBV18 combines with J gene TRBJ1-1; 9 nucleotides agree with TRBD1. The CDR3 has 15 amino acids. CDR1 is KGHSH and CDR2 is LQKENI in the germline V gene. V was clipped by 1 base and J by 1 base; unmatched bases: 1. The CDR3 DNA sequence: TGTGCCAGCTCACCACGGACAGGGGAGAACACTGAAGCTTTCTTT. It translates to CASSPRTGENTEAFF. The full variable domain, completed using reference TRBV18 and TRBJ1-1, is NAGVMQNPRHLVRRRGQEARLRCSPMKGHSHVYWYRQLPEEGLKFMVYLQKENIIDESGMPKERFSAEFPKEGPSILRIQQVVRGDSAAYFCASSPRTGENTEAFFGQGTRLTVV.

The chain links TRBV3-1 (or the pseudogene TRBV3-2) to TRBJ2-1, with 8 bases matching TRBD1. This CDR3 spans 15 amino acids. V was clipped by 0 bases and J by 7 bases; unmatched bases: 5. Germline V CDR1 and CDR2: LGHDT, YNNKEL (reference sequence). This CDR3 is CASSQDRTGGNEQFF. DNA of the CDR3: TGTGCCAGCAGCCAAGATAGAACAGGGGGTAATGAGCAGTTCTTC.

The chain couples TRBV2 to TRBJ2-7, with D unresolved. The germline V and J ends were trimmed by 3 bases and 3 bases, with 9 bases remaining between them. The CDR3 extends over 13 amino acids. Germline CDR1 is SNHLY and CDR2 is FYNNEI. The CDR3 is CASSDGVNYEQYF. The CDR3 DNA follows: TGTGCCAGCAGTGACGGTGTCAACTACGAGCAGTACTTC.

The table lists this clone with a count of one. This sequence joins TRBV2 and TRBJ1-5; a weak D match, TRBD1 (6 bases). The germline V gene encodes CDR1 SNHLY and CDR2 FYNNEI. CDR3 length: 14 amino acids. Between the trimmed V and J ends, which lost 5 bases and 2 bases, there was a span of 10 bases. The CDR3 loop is CASSQGTGNQPQHF. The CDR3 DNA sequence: TGTGCCAGCAGTCAGGGGACGGGCAATCAGCCCCAGCATTTT.

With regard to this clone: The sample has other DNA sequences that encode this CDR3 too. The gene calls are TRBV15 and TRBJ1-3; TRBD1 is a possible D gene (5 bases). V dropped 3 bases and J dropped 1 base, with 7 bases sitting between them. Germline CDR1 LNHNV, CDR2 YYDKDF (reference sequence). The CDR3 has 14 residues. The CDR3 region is CATSRRGSGNTIYF. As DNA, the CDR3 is TGTGCCACCAGCAGGAGGGGTTCTGGAAACACCATATATTTT. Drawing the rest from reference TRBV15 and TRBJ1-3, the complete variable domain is DAMVIQNPRYQVTQFGKPVTLSCSQTLNHNVMYWYQQKSSQAPKLLFHYYDKDFNNEADTPDNFQSRRPNTSFCFLDIRSPGLGDTAMYLCATSRRGSGNTIYFGEGSWLTVV.

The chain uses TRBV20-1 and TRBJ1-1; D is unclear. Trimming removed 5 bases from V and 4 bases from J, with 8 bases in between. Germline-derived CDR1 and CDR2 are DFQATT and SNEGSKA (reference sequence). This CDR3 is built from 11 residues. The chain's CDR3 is CSAAAGTEAFF. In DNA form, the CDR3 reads TGCAGTGCTGCCGCCGGCACTGAAGCTTTCTTT.

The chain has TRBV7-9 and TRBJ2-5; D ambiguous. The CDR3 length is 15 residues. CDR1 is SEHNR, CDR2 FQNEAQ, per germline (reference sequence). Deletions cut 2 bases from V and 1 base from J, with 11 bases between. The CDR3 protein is CASSLQDTFQETQYF. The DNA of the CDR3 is TGTGCCAGCAGCTTACAAGACACCTTCCAAGAGACCCAGTACTTC.

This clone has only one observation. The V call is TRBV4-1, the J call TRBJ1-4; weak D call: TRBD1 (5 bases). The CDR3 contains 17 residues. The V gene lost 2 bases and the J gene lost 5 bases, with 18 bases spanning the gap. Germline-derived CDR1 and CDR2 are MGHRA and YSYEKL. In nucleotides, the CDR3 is TGCGCCAGCAGCCAAAGAACCACCCGGGGGGGGAATGAAAAACTGTTTTTT. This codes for CASSQRTTRGGNEKLFF.